The clone carrying this T cell receptor beta chain showed up just a few times. What it binds is unknown. About 500 ng RNA was reverse transcribed with alpha and beta constant-region primers. Each of the alpha and beta chains got its own library through chain-specific third strand synthesis with indices. A single record per CDR3 protein comes from TCRdb applying MiXCR to the 5' RACE reads. The repertoire has about 15,000 distinct CDR3 sequences, about 7.7% of them found once; the top ten carry more than 7.5%. The germline V and J ends were trimmed by 3 bases and 7 bases, with 10 bases remaining between them. CDR1 DFQATT and CDR2 SNEGSKA come from the germline V gene (reference sequence). This CDR3 is 11 amino acids long. The sample originates from a study of HIV-infected patients and healthy controls. No cell fractionation was done, so the repertoire covers all unsorted peripheral blood T cells. Notes on the study in general: HIV+ repertoires were severely depleted of MAIT alpha-chain CDR3s, unlike healthy controls.

The genes are TRBV20-1 and TRBJ2-7; unclear D gene. The source is an adult in good health. Sequenced: blood. CDR3 in DNA: TGCAGTGCTAGTAAGGGATTTGAGCAGTACTTC. Amino acid sequence: CSASKGFEQYF.